This TCR beta chain was identified during a study of shared clonotypes between healthy human individuals. Germline V lookup: CDR1 MGHRA, CDR2 YSYEKL. V shed 1 base and J shed 3 bases, with 17 bases lying between them. CDR3 size: 17 residues. This clone has just one count. Using immunoSEQ multiplex PCR, the repertoire was profiled, and TCRdb retains in-frame clones only, with some absent. This table holds millions of clones, 95% found once. The receptor was isolated from a man younger than 35 in good health. The chain employs TRBV4-1 and TRBJ2-3; D may be TRBD2 (5 bases). Sequencing was performed on naive CD4+ T cells sorted from blood. The sample's subset: CD45RA+ positively selected. CDR3 DNA sequence: TGCGCCAGCAGCCAAGGGACTTTGGAGTTTGTGACAGATACGCAGTATTTT. Translated: CASSQGTLEFVTDTQYF.